This T cell receptor (beta chain) stems from a study of cytomegalovirus exposure and HLA in healthy donors. Study details: Earlier work reported 100 million to 130 million unique TCR beta sequences from about 190 million T cells. Findings of the study overall: Sequence variants that were highly shared formed a cluster that was likely a sequencing artifact. The authors enumerated roughly 180 TCR beta chains as linked to cytomegalovirus.

No CMV serostatus was recorded for this donor. Primers for the PCR totalled 60 Vbeta and 13 Jbeta. Repertoires were generated with immunoSEQ multiplex PCR, while TCRdb's copy carries only in-frame clones and drops some. The table has 70,000 to 95,000 clones, roughly 80% seen once; the top ten hold 13%. The germline V gene has CDR1 PRHDT and CDR2 FYEKMQ (reference sequence). The CDR3 loop spans 16 amino acids. Trimming cost V 5 bases and J 0 bases, with 15 bases left between them. This clone was observed once. The antigen is not known. This chain joins TRBV13 and TRBJ2-3; TRBD1 might be the D (6 bases). This clonotype was sampled from a human donor in good health. The sequenced sample consisted of PBMCs. CDR3 sequence reads: CASSPLGTSSTDTQYF. CDR3 DNA: TGTGCCAGCAGCCCCCTGGGGACATCGAGCACAGATACGCAGTATTTT.